The sample holds many counts of the clone carrying this T cell receptor beta chain. Its matching antigen is unknown. The record originates from a study of human T cells and chemical hapten exposure. About the study: There were per-sample TCR yield variations, arising mainly from small pooled library volume differences. The study's findings and limits: TCRs whose frequency exceeded 1 in 1000 remained the same following DPC sensitization.

Unfractionated whole blood yielded total RNA. During construction of the library, unique molecular identifiers were attached to individual cDNA molecules for quantitative, reproducible TCR counting. Original processing notes: Counting gave a median of approximately 96,000 TCRs per sample, with values ranging from roughly 20,000 to 750,000. One entry per CDR3 protein, called by TCRdb with MiXCR from the reads. The V and J calls were not made by the authors but by TCRdb's processing. The sample records 120,000 or so distinct CDR3 sequences, approximately 9% being singletons. V lost 3 bases and J 7 bases, leaving 16 bases between the germline ends. CDR3 length equals 15 residues.

The sequence was obtained from a human donor in good health. Some clones in this sample may be carry-over from other donors' samples. This chain links TRBV12-3 or TRBV12-4 with TRBJ1-5, with D maybe TRBD1 (5 bases). Sequencing was done on a sample of whole blood. Here the CDR3 DNA reads TGTGCCAGCAGTTTGTACGCGGGGGAGGGACAGCCCCAGCATTTT. Protein sequence: CASSLYAGEGQPQHF.